The rows below give T cell receptor beta chains drawn from one sample of a study of blood T cells in healthy people across ages. TCRdb passed the 5' RACE reads through MiXCR, listing each CDR3 protein once. This sample has 1.5 million to 2 million distinct CDR3 sequences, with roughly 28% found just once. Specimen: blood. Source of these receptors: a woman aged 30 to 39 in good health. Both conserved end residues are part of each CDR3. A D gene is named only where the DNA matches it firmly. Rows may omit the clone size; those that give it use once, few, many or a size class.

D: .
V: TRBV7-2
J: TRBJ1-5
length: 15
size: once
DNA: TGTGCCAGCAGGTTATCGGAGGGTAGCAATCAGCCCCAGCATTTT
CDR3: CASRLSEGSNQPQHF

D: TRBD2
V: TRBV7-2
J: TRBJ2-7
length: 17
size: many
DNA: TGTGCCAGCAGCTTAGGGTTTAGGTCTAGCGGGAGCCACGAGCAGTACTTC
CDR3: CASSLGFRSSGSHEQYF

D: .
V: TRBV5-1
J: TRBJ2-3
length: 16
size: .
DNA: TGCGCCAGCAGCTTGGCGGCCTCAAGGAGCACAGATACGCAGTATTTT
CDR3: CASSLAASRSTDTQYF

D: TRBD1
V: TRBV10-3
J: TRBJ2-6
length: 17
size: many
DNA: TGTGCCATCAGTCCGGGACAGGGTCCATCTGGGGCCAACGTCCTGACTTTC
CDR3: CAISPGQGPSGANVLTF

D: TRBD2
V: TRBV5-4
J: TRBJ2-3
length: 17
size: .
DNA: TGTGCCAGCAGCTCCCCTGGGACTAGCGGGAGAACAGATACGCAGTATTTT
CDR3: CASSSPGTSGRTDTQYF

D: TRBD2
V: TRBV3-1
J: TRBJ2-3
length: 16
size: .
DNA: TGTGCCAGCAGCCAACCGACTAGCGCAATCACAGATACGCAGTATTTT
CDR3: CASSQPTSAITDTQYF

D: .
V: TRBV18
J: TRBJ1-2
length: 13
size: .
DNA: TGTGCCAGCTCACCCCTGGGCGGGTTTGGCTACACCTTC
CDR3: CASSPLGGFGYTF

D: TRBD1
V: TRBV25-1
J: TRBJ2-5
length: 15
size: .
DNA: TGTGCCAGCAGTGCCCATGGACAGGGGATGGAGACCCAGTACTTC
CDR3: CASSAHGQGMETQYF

D: .
V: TRBV5-5
J: TRBJ1-6
length: 15
size: .
DNA: TGTGCCAGCAGCTTTATGCCGCAGGGGAATTCACCCCTCCACTTT
CDR3: CASSFMPQGNSPLHF

D: TRBD1
V: TRBV7-9
J: TRBJ2-1
length: 16
size: once
DNA: TGTGCCGGCAGCAACCCGACAGGGAGCTCCTACAATGAGCAGTTCTTC
CDR3: CAGSNPTGSSYNEQFF

D: TRBD2
V: TRBV3-1
J: TRBJ2-7
length: 15
size: .
DNA: TGTGCCAGCAGCCCGGAGGTAGCGGGGTCCTACGAGCAGTACTTC
CDR3: CASSPEVAGSYEQYF

D: TRBD2
V: TRBV6-2/TRBV6-3
J: TRBJ2-1
length: 16
size: few
DNA: TGTGCCAGCAGTCTACATAGCGGGAGAAGGAGTAATGAGCAGTTCTTC
CDR3: CASSLHSGRRSNEQFF

D: TRBD2
V: TRBV7-3
J: TRBJ2-5
length: 16
size: .
DNA: TGTGCCAGCAGCTTAATGGGTTGCGGGGGACAAGAGACCCAGTACTTC
CDR3: CASSLMGCGGQETQYF

D: .
V: TRBV6-6
J: TRBJ1-1
length: 12
size: few
DNA: TGTGCCAGCAGTTACGCGGGAGGAGGAGCTTTCTTT
CDR3: CASSYAGGGAFF

D: .
V: TRBV29-1
J: TRBJ1-2
length: 15
size: few
DNA: TGCAGCGTTGAAGATCGGCGGGGAGTGAACTATGGCTACACCTTC
CDR3: CSVEDRRGVNYGYTF

D: TRBD1
V: TRBV12-3/TRBV12-4
J: TRBJ2-4
length: 15
size: few
DNA: TGTGCCAGCAGTTCCCTAAGGGACAGGGGTTATACCCTGTACTTC
CDR3: CASSSLRDRGYTLYF

D: .
V: TRBV30
J: TRBJ2-6
length: 14
size: few
DNA: TGTGCCTGGAGTTACCAAAGTGGGGCCAACGTCCTGACTTTC
CDR3: CAWSYQSGANVLTF

D: .
V: TRBV3-1
J: TRBJ2-3
length: 17
size: .
DNA: TGTGCCAGCAGCCGTAGCGAAATCCGACAGGTTCAAGATACGCAGTATTTT
CDR3: CASSRSEIRQVQDTQYF

D: .
V: TRBV10-3
J: TRBJ2-7
length: 13
size: .
DNA: TGTGCCATCAGACCTAGGGACCGATACGAGCAGTACTTC
CDR3: CAIRPRDRYEQYF

D: .
V: TRBV6-1
J: TRBJ2-1
length: 12
size: many
DNA: TGTGCCAGCAGCGACAGATTCAATGAGCAGTTCTTC
CDR3: CASSDRFNEQFF